A selection of T cell receptor beta chains follows, all from one sample in a study of CD8 T cells in ankylosing spondylitis. MiXCR, run by TCRdb on the 5' RACE reads, gives a single entry per CDR3 protein. The repertoire has 150,000 or so distinct CDR3 sequences, around 32% of them found once; the top ten carry around 6%. Source material: synovial fluid, either unsorted or a sorted T cell fraction (not recorded which). Every receptor here comes from a male donor with ankylosing spondylitis. Both conserved end residues are part of each CDR3. The order of the fields is J gene, D gene, V gene, CDR3 DNA, CDR3 protein. The D gene is left open where the match is weak.

J gene: TRBJ2-1; D gene: TRBD1; V gene: TRBV9; CDR3 DNA: TGTGCCAGCAGCCCTGGGGACAGGGGGCGGGATGAGCAGTTCTTC; CDR3 protein: CASSPGDRGRDEQFF
J gene: TRBJ1-1; D gene: NA; V gene: TRBV29-1; CDR3 DNA: TGCAGCGTTGAGTTAACTGAAGCTTTCTTT; CDR3 protein: CSVELTEAFF
J gene: TRBJ2-7; D gene: NA; V gene: TRBV5-1; CDR3 DNA: TGCGCCAGCAGCCAAGGTTCGGGGTCCCTCGAGCAGTACTTC; CDR3 protein: CASSQGSGSLEQYF
J gene: TRBJ1-1; D gene: NA; V gene: TRBV21-1; CDR3 DNA: TGTGCCAGCAGGCTTGCAAATGAAGCTTTCTTT; CDR3 protein: CASRLANEAFF
J gene: TRBJ2-7; D gene: TRBD1; V gene: TRBV20-1; CDR3 DNA: TGCAGTGCACTACAGGGACAGGGAACCTACGAGCAGTACTTC; CDR3 protein: CSALQGQGTYEQYF
J gene: TRBJ1-4; D gene: NA; V gene: TRBV11-3; CDR3 DNA: TGTGCCAGCAGCCCTCATTTAGGTGAACTGTTTTTT; CDR3 protein: CASSPHLGELFF
J gene: TRBJ1-1; D gene: NA; V gene: TRBV13; CDR3 DNA: TGTGCCAGCAACCCCCGGCGGGGGGGGACTGAAGCTTTCTTT; CDR3 protein: CASNPRRGGTEAFF
J gene: TRBJ1-6; D gene: TRBD1; V gene: TRBV28; CDR3 DNA: TGTGCCAGCAGTTCTACAGGGGATACGGCACCCCTCCACTTT; CDR3 protein: CASSSTGDTAPLHF
J gene: TRBJ1-6; D gene: TRBD1; V gene: TRBV4-3; CDR3 DNA: TGCGCCAGCAGCCAAGAGGCAGGGGGAGGGACACCCCTCCACTTT; CDR3 protein: CASSQEAGGGTPLHF
J gene: TRBJ1-4; D gene: NA; V gene: TRBV20-1; CDR3 DNA: TGCAGTGCCCGGGGAGAGATTAATGAAAAACTGTTTTTT; CDR3 protein: CSARGEINEKLFF
J gene: TRBJ1-5; D gene: NA; V gene: TRBV28; CDR3 DNA: TGTGCCAGCAGCTTAGGACAGTCTCAGCCCCAGCATTTT; CDR3 protein: CASSLGQSQPQHF